The sequence of this T cell receptor (beta chain) was determined in a study of T-cell memory formation after mild COVID-19. Overall study findings and caveats: Most CD4+ clones that shrank were in CM and EM, while CD8+ ones turned up in EMRA.

Using constant-segment primers, 5'RACE produced TCR alpha and TCR beta cDNA libraries carrying sample barcodes and UMIs. TCRdb used MiXCR to reprocess the 5' RACE reads, holding one entry per CDR3 protein. The sample includes roughly 250,000 distinct CDR3 sequences, approximately 15% of them seen just once. This clonotype was counted only a few times. Its antigen remains unknown. V was clipped by 0 bases and J by 0 bases, with 9 bases between them. The CDR3 contains 16 residues. Germline CDR1 is MNHEY and CDR2 is SVGAGI. The rearrangement links TRBV6-5 to TRBJ2-1; no reliable D call. Sequencing was done on a sample of PBMCs or a T cell subset sorted from them (not recorded which). The sequence derives from a man aged 18 to 35 who had mild COVID-19 (a few samples of this study predate the infection). Cell type and time point are not known. CDR3 sequence: CASSYSVSSSYNEQFF. CDR3 nucleotides: TGTGCCAGCAGTTACTCTGTTTCCAGCTCCTACAATGAGCAGTTCTTC.